A selection of T cell receptor beta chains follows, all from one sample in a study of T cells after yellow fever vaccination. TCRdb passed the 5' RACE reads through MiXCR, listing each CDR3 protein once. Here the sample spans hundreds of thousands of distinct CDR3 sequences, 3.6% being singletons. The sequenced sample was PBMCs, obtained on the day of the yellow fever booster vaccination. The receptors derive from a man younger than 35 who received the YFV17D yellow fever vaccine. CDR3s include the opening cysteine and the closing phenylalanine or tryptophan. The D gene is left open where the match is weak. The size entry is marked missing in some rows and otherwise reads once, few, many or a size class.

cdr3_nt	cdr3_aa	j_call	d_call	clone_size	v_call
TGCGCCAGCAGCCAAGGGGGGGGGACCTATGGCTACACCTTC	CASSQGGGTYGYTF	TRBJ1-2	NA	NA	TRBV4-3
TGTGCCAGCAGCACCGGGACAGGGGGAGAGACCCAGTACTTC	CASSTGTGGETQYF	TRBJ2-5	TRBD1	many	TRBV5-5
TGTGCCAGCAGCTTCTCGCCGGAGGCCAAAAACATTCAGTACTTC	CASSFSPEAKNIQYF	TRBJ2-4	NA	NA	TRBV7-2
TGTGCCAGCCCCTCCCGGGGGGGGAGAGAGACCCAGTACTTC	CASPSRGGRETQYF	TRBJ2-5	TRBD2	NA	TRBV27
TGTGCCAGCACCCTATTCCGGGGAGGAGTCTATGGCTACACCTTC	CASTLFRGGVYGYTF	TRBJ1-2	NA	many	TRBV28
TGTGCCAGCAGTGAACGAGGGCACGACACCGGGGAGCTGTTTTTT	CASSERGHDTGELFF	TRBJ2-2	NA	few	TRBV6-4
TGTGCCAGCAGCTTGGAACGGTCATATGGCTACACCTTC	CASSLERSYGYTF	TRBJ1-2	NA	many	TRBV5-4
TGTGCCAGCAGCTCGGGACAGGGGGTACCCTATGGCTACACCTTC	CASSSGQGVPYGYTF	TRBJ1-2	TRBD1	many	TRBV5-6
TGCGCCAGCAGTGTCCGGGAAGCTAACTATGGCTACACCTTC	CASSVREANYGYTF	TRBJ1-2	NA	many	TRBV10-1
TGTGCCAGCAGCCGGAACCCCAAAAAAAATGAGCAGTTCTTC	CASSRNPKKNEQFF	TRBJ2-1	NA	few	TRBV21-1
TGTGCCAGCAGCTTGGCCGGGCGGGGGGCCACAGATACGCAGTATTTT	CASSLAGRGATDTQYF	TRBJ2-3	TRBD2	NA	TRBV5-4
TGTGCCAGCTCACCAGTAGACATTGCCGCCGATTTAAACACTGAAGCTTTCTTT	CASSPVDIAADLNTEAFF	TRBJ1-1	NA	many	TRBV18
TGTGCCAGCACCCTCAGGGGCGCGAACACTGAAGCTTTCTTT	CASTLRGANTEAFF	TRBJ1-1	NA	few	TRBV12-3/TRBV12-4
TGTGCCAGCAGCCAAGTAGCGACCGGGACTAGCGGGGTGGCGCGGGAGACCCAGTACTTC	CASSQVATGTSGVARETQYF	TRBJ2-5	TRBD2	NA	TRBV4-2
TGCGCCAGCAGCTTGGGACAGGGGGGCCTCTATGGCTACACCTTC	CASSLGQGGLYGYTF	TRBJ1-2	TRBD1	few	TRBV5-1
TGTGCCAGCAGCTCCAGTCTGGCGTCCTACGAGCAGTACTTC	CASSSSLASYEQYF	TRBJ2-7	NA	many	TRBV7-2
TGTGCCAGCATCCGGGGGATTAGCGGCACTGAAGCTTTCTTT	CASIRGISGTEAFF	TRBJ1-1	NA	NA	TRBV7-2
TGTGCCAGCAGCTGGGGACTAGCGGGGGCCATCTACAATGAGCAGTTCTTC	CASSWGLAGAIYNEQFF	TRBJ2-1	TRBD2	many	TRBV5-4
TGTGCCAGCAGTGACGGCTCGGGACTACATTTCTTC	CASSDGSGLHFF	TRBJ2-1	TRBD2	NA	TRBV6-4
TGTGCCAGCAGCTTATATGGTCAGACCCAGTACTTC	CASSLYGQTQYF	TRBJ2-5	NA	many	TRBV7-2
TGTGCCAGCAGCCCTTGGCGCCCGGCGGGCACAGATACGCAGTATTTT	CASSPWRPAGTDTQYF	TRBJ2-3	NA	many	TRBV9
TGTGCTAGTCAGCCTAGCGGGAACTACAATGAGCAGTTCTTC	CASQPSGNYNEQFF	TRBJ2-1	TRBD2	many	TRBV12-5
TGCAGTGCGACCAAGAGCTCCTACGAGCAGTACTTC	CSATKSSYEQYF	TRBJ2-7	NA	NA	TRBV20-1
TGCAGCACCATAGCGGGGGAAACCTACAATGAGCAGTTCTTC	CSTIAGETYNEQFF	TRBJ2-1	TRBD2	many	TRBV29-1
TGTGCCAGCAGCCAAAAACCCGGGACTAGATACACCGGGGAGCTGTTTTTT	CASSQKPGTRYTGELFF	TRBJ2-2	TRBD2	few	TRBV3-1
TGCGCCAGCAGCTTGCTCGGGGCAGACAGCACAGATACGCAGTATTTT	CASSLLGADSTDTQYF	TRBJ2-3	NA	many	TRBV5-1
TGCAGTGCCCCCGCACCCTCGGGGGGCTGGGAGGAGACCCAGTACTTC	CSAPAPSGGWEETQYF	TRBJ2-5	NA	NA	TRBV20-1
TGCAGCGTCGGGCCTAACAGGAACACTGAAGCTTTCTTT	CSVGPNRNTEAFF	TRBJ1-1	NA	many	TRBV29-1
TGCAGTGCTAAGGACGAAAGAGATAGCAATCAGCCCCAGCATTTT	CSAKDERDSNQPQHF	TRBJ1-5	NA	many	TRBV20-1
TGTGCCAGCAGCCCAGGGGGCGTTAACTATGGCTACACCTTC	CASSPGGVNYGYTF	TRBJ1-2	TRBD1	many	TRBV4-2
TGTGCCAGCCCACCGATCGGACAACCAGAGACCCAGTACTTC	CASPPIGQPETQYF	TRBJ2-5	NA	few	TRBV7-8
TGTGCCAGCAGCTTGACACCTCTAACTAATGAAAAACTGTTTTTT	CASSLTPLTNEKLFF	TRBJ1-4	NA	few	TRBV7-2
TGTGCCAGCACCTGGGCAGGGGGCGATCAGCCCCAGCATTTT	CASTWAGGDQPQHF	TRBJ1-5	TRBD1	NA	TRBV6-2/TRBV6-3
TGTGCCAGCAGAGATCCGGGACAGCCGATACGTCCGCAGTATTTT	CASRDPGQPIRPQYF	TRBJ2-3	TRBD1	many	TRBV7-2
TGTGCCAGCAGTGGACCGTCAGATACGCAGTATTTT	CASSGPSDTQYF	TRBJ2-3	NA	NA	TRBV2
TGTGCCACCAGCGAACTAGCAGAGACCCAGTACTTC	CATSELAETQYF	TRBJ2-5	NA	many	TRBV15
TGTGCCAGCAGGCTGTCAGCAGTCCCTGTTATTCTAGGGCTCACAGATACGCAGTATTTT	CASRLSAVPVILGLTDTQYF	TRBJ2-3	NA	NA	TRBV6-5
TGTGCCAGCAGCTTAGTGAGTCGACTAGCCCCCTACGAGCAGTACTTC	CASSLVSRLAPYEQYF	TRBJ2-7	TRBD2	few	TRBV7-2
TGCGCCGCTCAAGCTCAGGGAGGCACTGAAGCTTTCTTT	CAAQAQGGTEAFF	TRBJ1-1	NA	NA	TRBV10-2
TGTGCCAGCAGCTTAAATACAGGGAACGGTGAAGCTTTCTTT	CASSLNTGNGEAFF	TRBJ1-1	NA	many	TRBV11-2
TGCGCCAGCAGCCCTTGGGAGCGGGGTGAAAAACTGTTTTTT	CASSPWERGEKLFF	TRBJ1-4	NA	many	TRBV4-1
TGTGCCACCAGTGGGGCTAGCGGGGGGGCCGCAGATACGCAGTATTTT	CATSGASGGAADTQYF	TRBJ2-3	TRBD2	many	TRBV24-1
TGTGCCTGGAGTAAAGGGGGGGCGCCCACTGAAGCTTTCTTT	CAWSKGGAPTEAFF	TRBJ1-1	NA	many	TRBV30
TGTGCCAGCAGCCCAACTAGCGGGGGGGCGCGGAATGAGCAGTTCTTC	CASSPTSGGARNEQFF	TRBJ2-1	TRBD2	many	TRBV7-3
TGCGCCAGCAGCTATGAGGGGGCTGAAGCTTTCTTT	CASSYEGAEAFF	TRBJ1-1	NA	many	TRBV5-1
TGTGCCAGCACCACGGGACTGACAGGGCAGTTCTTC	CASTTGLTGQFF	TRBJ2-1	NA	few	TRBV7-8
TGCAGCGTTGGGTTCGTGGCAGGGAGAAATGGCTACACCTTC	CSVGFVAGRNGYTF	TRBJ1-2	NA	few	TRBV29-1
TGTGCCAGCAGCCCGCGGGGGCTAGCGGACGACACAGATACGCAGTATTTT	CASSPRGLADDTDTQYF	TRBJ2-3	NA	many	TRBV7-9
TGTGCCACCAGTGTAGACAGAGCCTATGGCTACACCTTC	CATSVDRAYGYTF	TRBJ1-2	NA	many	TRBV24-1
TGTGCCAGCAGCTCCCGGGGATTAGCGGGGTCGCCCTCTAGCACAGATACGCAGTATTTT	CASSSRGLAGSPSSTDTQYF	TRBJ2-3	TRBD2	many	TRBV9
TGTGCCAGCAGTTCATCCAGGGGGCGCAAGGAGCAGTTCTTC	CASSSSRGRKEQFF	TRBJ2-1	TRBD1	NA	TRBV12-3/TRBV12-4
TGCAGCGTTGAACTCGAAATCGAGGCTAGCGGGGGGGGACTCCTCTCCTACAATGAGCAGTTCTTC	CSVELEIEASGGGLLSYNEQFF	TRBJ2-1	TRBD2	many	TRBV29-1
TGCGCCAGCTCTATTCCGGGACAGGGAAACACCATATATTTT	CASSIPGQGNTIYF	TRBJ1-3	TRBD1	few	TRBV5-1
TGTGCCAGCCGCGGACAGGGAGGATCCTACGAGCAGTACTTC	CASRGQGGSYEQYF	TRBJ2-7	TRBD1	NA	TRBV5-6
TGTGCCAGCAGCCACCCGGAGCAGCCCCAGCATTTT	CASSHPEQPQHF	TRBJ1-5	NA	many	TRBV7-8
TGTGCCAGCAGCCCACAAGGCCTCGAGGGAAACACCATATATTTT	CASSPQGLEGNTIYF	TRBJ1-3	NA	NA	TRBV4-2
TGTGCCAGCAGTGATCCTTTGACAGTTTTTAGCACAGATACGCAGTATTTT	CASSDPLTVFSTDTQYF	TRBJ2-3	NA	few	TRBV12-3/TRBV12-4
TGCAGTGGAGCCGGGAGCAACCAAGAGACCCAGTACTTC	CSGAGSNQETQYF	TRBJ2-5	NA	few	TRBV20-1
TGTGCCAGCAGTTTAGTCTATCCAGATACGCAGTATTTT	CASSLVYPDTQYF	TRBJ2-3	NA	many	TRBV12-3/TRBV12-4
TGTGCCACCAACAGGGGGAAGGACCAAGAGACCCAGTACTTC	CATNRGKDQETQYF	TRBJ2-5	TRBD1	NA	TRBV15